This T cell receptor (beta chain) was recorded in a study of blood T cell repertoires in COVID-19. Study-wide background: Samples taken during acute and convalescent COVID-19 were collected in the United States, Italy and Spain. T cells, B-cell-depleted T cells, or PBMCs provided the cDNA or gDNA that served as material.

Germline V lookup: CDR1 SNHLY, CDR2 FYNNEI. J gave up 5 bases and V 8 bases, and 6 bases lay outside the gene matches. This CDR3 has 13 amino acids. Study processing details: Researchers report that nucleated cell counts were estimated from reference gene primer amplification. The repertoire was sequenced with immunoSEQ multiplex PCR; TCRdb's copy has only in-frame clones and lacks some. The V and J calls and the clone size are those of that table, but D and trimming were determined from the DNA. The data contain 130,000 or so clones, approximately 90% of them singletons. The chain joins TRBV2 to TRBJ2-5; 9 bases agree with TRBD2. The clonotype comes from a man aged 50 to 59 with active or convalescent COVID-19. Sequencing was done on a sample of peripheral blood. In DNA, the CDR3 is TGTGCCAGCGCGGGGGGGCCGGGTGAGACCCAGTACTTC. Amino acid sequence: CASAGGPGETQYF.